This T cell receptor beta chain is from a study of cytomegalovirus exposure and HLA in healthy donors. Study-level findings and limits: Fewer N-insertions (relative to the approximately 670-donor mean) were reportedly seen in an Asian-associated ancestry cluster in a later analysis. What was likely a sequencing artifact was a cluster of highly shared sequence variants.

The table lists this clone with a few counts. As yet, its antigen is unknown. V was clipped by 2 bases and J by 6 bases; unmatched bases: 2. This CDR3 is built from 14 residues. CDR1 is MNHEY, CDR2 SMNVEV, per germline (reference sequence). Both 60 Vbeta primers and 13 Jbeta primers went into the PCR. Profiled with immunoSEQ multiplex PCR; TCRdb holds only in-frame clones, not every one. Found here are around 300,000 clones, under 80% of them singletons; the top ten hold 2% to 2.5%. What was sequenced was PBMCs. The sequence derives from a female donor in good health and CMV-seronegative. The genes are TRBV27 and TRBJ2-1, with 9 bases fitting TRBD2. DNA for the CDR3: TGTGCCAGCAGTTTAGCACTAGCGGGCAATGAGCAGTTCTTC. It translates to CASSLALAGNEQFF.